The subject of this entry is one T cell receptor beta chain. In the authors' methods: Nucleated cell counts were estimated from reference gene primer amplification. Sequencing was performed with immunoSEQ multiplex PCR; in TCRdb, only in-frame clones are kept and a portion is missing. For V, J and clone size, that table is used; D and trimming come from the DNA. The sample holds nearly 25,000 clones; around 81% are singletons and the top ten take approximately 6.1%. This entry belongs to a study of blood T cell repertoires in COVID-19. The wider study: The origin of the acute and convalescent COVID-19 samples was the United States, Italy and Spain. From T cells, B-cell-depleted T cells, or PBMCs came the material, which was cDNA or gDNA.

This CDR3 spans 17 amino acids. Unmatched junction bases numbered 9, after V lost 8 bases and J lost 4 bases. The V gene's germline CDR1 is LNHDA and CDR2 SQIVND (reference sequence). Sequencing used peripheral blood. This receptor was obtained from a man in his 70s with acute or convalescent COVID-19. V is TRBV19 and J is TRBJ2-6; TRBD2 aligns across 12 bases. The CDR3: CASRGGTSGSGANVLTF. The CDR3 DNA reads TGTGCCAGTCGGGGGGGGACTAGCGGGTCCGGGGCCAACGTCCTGACTTTC.